Listed here are 13 T cell receptor beta chains from one sample, sequenced in a study of T cell responses to AZD1222 COVID-19 vaccine. TCRdb's table, derived via immunoSEQ multiplex PCR, lists solely in-frame clones and lacks some. The sample lists about 97,000 clones, approximately 90% occurring once. Source: peripheral blood, taken on day 0 of AZD1222 vaccination. Receptors were obtained from an adult in good health.

The CDR3 protein is CASSGGSSGNTIYF. DNA for the CDR3: TGTGCCAGCAGCGGGGGCAGTTCTGGAAACACCATATATTTT. The V call is TRBV9, the J call TRBJ1-3; possibly TRBD1 for D (5 bases). CDR1 and CDR2 from the germline V gene are SGDLS and YYNGEE. V gave up 3 bases and J gave up 1 base, with 8 bases separating them. The CDR3 totals 14 residues.

CDR3 in amino acids: CASSDPTENTEAFF. For the CDR3, the DNA is TGTGCCAGTAGCGATCCTACGGAGAACACTGAAGCTTTCTTT. This chain connects TRBV19 to TRBJ1-1; D is unclear. Trimming pared 6 bases from V and 1 base from J, leaving 12 bases between. Germline V gene lookup returns CDR1 LNHDA and CDR2 SQIVND (reference sequence). This CDR3 is 14 amino acids long.

CDR3 loop: CASSSPGDEKLFF. The CDR3 DNA follows: TGTGCCAGCAGTTCTCCGGGTGATGAAAAACTGTTTTTT. The gene calls are TRBV28 and TRBJ1-4; no clear D. This CDR3 contains 13 residues. V dropped 4 bases and J dropped 6 bases, with 9 bases sitting between them. The germline V gene encodes CDR1 MDHEN and CDR2 SYDVKM. The full variable domain, its missing parts supplied by reference TRBV28 and TRBJ1-4, is DVKVTQSSRYLVKRTGEKVFLECVQDMDHENMFWYRQDPGLGLRLIYFSYDVKMKEKGDIPEGYSVSREKKERFSLILESASTNQTSMYLCASSSPGDEKLFFGSGTQLSVL.

This clone was seen only once. CDR3 amino acids: CASSFRRDQPQHF. In DNA form, the CDR3 reads TGTGCCAGCAGTTTCAGGCGGGATCAGCCCCAGCATTTT. The J gene is TRBJ1-5, the V gene TRBV12-3 or TRBV12-4, with D uncertain. V was shortened by 3 bases and J by 5 bases, with 8 bases between the two germline ends. CDR3 length equals 13 residues.

V and J are TRBV6-1 and TRBJ2-1; TRBD2 matches at 11 bases. Germline V CDR1 and CDR2: MNHNS, SASEGT. The CDR3 is 15 amino acids. V shed 1 base, J shed 6 bases, and the junction held 2 bases outside the gene matches. The DNA of the CDR3 is TGTGCCAGCAGTGAAGGTAGCGGGGGGGCCAATGAGCAGTTCTTC. It encodes CASSEGSGGANEQFF.

This clone was found once. This chain links TRBV9 with TRBJ1-1, with D tentatively TRBD1 (5 bases). Germline V lookup: CDR1 SGDLS, CDR2 YYNGEE. Trimming removed 0 bases from V and 6 bases from J, with 9 bases in between. This CDR3 is built from 13 residues. CDR3 in DNA: TGTGCCAGCAGCGTAGGCGGGGCCCCTGAAGCTTTCTTT. Translation: CASSVGGAPEAFF.

This chain uses TRBV7-9 with TRBJ2-1, with D possibly matching TRBD2 (5 bases). The CDR3 is made up of 15 amino acids. Trimming left V 4 bases short and J 1 base short, with 11 bases between. The germline V gene has CDR1 SEHNR and CDR2 FQNEAQ (reference sequence). CDR3 DNA sequence: TGTGCCAGCAGCTCGGAGGCGGATTCCTACAATGAGCAGTTCTTC. Translated: CASSSEADSYNEQFF. The full variable domain, with the rest looked up from reference TRBV7-9 and TRBJ2-1, is DTGVSQNPRHKITKRGQNVTFRCDPISEHNRLYWYRQTLGQGPEFLTYFQNEAQLEKSRLLSDRFSAERPKGSFSTLEIQRTEQGDSAMYLCASSSEADSYNEQFFGPGTRLTVL.

The chain is built from TRBV5-1 and TRBJ1-2, with unresolved D. Trimming stripped 3 bases from V and 6 bases from J, with 12 bases between. In germline, CDR1 is SGHRS, CDR2 YFSETQ. This CDR3 comprises 13 residues. CDR3 nucleotides: TGCGCCAGCAGCTACTACCACGATAATGGCTACACCTTC. This encodes CASSYYHDNGYTF.

The count of this clone is one. This sequence joins TRBV6-5 and TRBJ1-2; D is uncertain. The CDR3 covers 13 residues. V was trimmed by 5 bases and J by 5 bases, leaving 12 bases between them. Germline CDR1 MNHEY, CDR2 SVGAGI. CDR3: CASSPGRYYGYTF. CDR3 nucleotides: TGTGCCAGCAGTCCCGGGCGCTATTATGGCTACACCTTC.

CDR3 loop: CASSLGDRGRSPLHF. CDR3 sequence (DNA): TGTGCCAGCAGCTTAGGGGACAGGGGACGCTCACCCCTCCACTTT. This sequence joins TRBV7-6 and TRBJ1-6, with 10 bases fitting TRBD1. Germline assignment: CDR1 SGHVS and CDR2 FNYEAQ. The V segment lost 1 base and the J segment 10 bases; nucleotides outside the gene matches: 4. The CDR3 loop spans 15 amino acids.

Only one count was recorded for this clone. The chain combines TRBV4-1 with TRBJ1-6, with 10 bases aligning to TRBD1. Losses at the gene ends were 0 bases for V and 6 bases for J; bases not matched to a gene: 2. Germline V gene lookup returns CDR1 MGHRA and CDR2 YSYEKL. The CDR3 is 16 residues long. CDR3 amino acids: CASSQDRDRGNSPLHF. The CDR3 coding sequence is TGCGCCAGCAGCCAAGATAGGGACAGGGGTAATTCACCCCTCCACTTT.

The chain combines TRBV4-1 with TRBJ1-4; maybe TRBD1 (6 bases). This CDR3 contains 16 residues. Trimming left V 0 bases short and J 8 bases short, with 16 bases between. Germline loops: CDR1 MGHRA, CDR2 YSYEKL. CDR3 nucleotide sequence: TGCGCCAGCAGCCAAGATCTCGGCAGGGGACCAGAAAAACTGTTTTTT. It yields the protein CASSQDLGRGPEKLFF.

The V and J genes are TRBV6-6 and TRBJ1-4; tentative D call: TRBD1 (5 bases). The CDR3 loop spans 12 amino acids. Germline V gene sequence: CDR1 MNHNY, CDR2 SVGAGI (reference sequence). V lost 7 bases and J 8 bases, leaving 11 bases between the germline ends. As DNA, the CDR3 is TGTGCCAGCAACACAGGCTCCGAAAAACTGTTTTTT. Translation gives CASNTGSEKLFF.